A single sample is the source of the 4 T cell receptor beta chains below, sequenced in a study of cytomegalovirus exposure and HLA in healthy donors. The PCR made use of 60 Vbeta and 13 Jbeta primers. Here immunoSEQ multiplex PCR was the method, and the copy in TCRdb shows in-frame clones only, minus some. The table for this sample gives 150,000 to 200,000 clones. The material sequenced was PBMCs. The receptors come from a woman aged 55 to 70 in good health and CMV-seronegative.

About this clone itself: At one boundary the junction diverges from the germline segment, which might be a read error. J is TRBJ2-7 and V is TRBV27; 7 nucleotides align to TRBD2. This CDR3 has 13 residues. Per germline, CDR1 MNHEY and CDR2 SMNVEV (reference sequence). The CDR3 spells CASSPNAGAGRTF. The CDR3 DNA reads TGTGCCAGCAGTCCTAACGCAGGAGCGGGGCGGACCTTC.

This chain joins TRBV5-1 and TRBJ2-2; 7 nucleotides match TRBD2. The V gene end was trimmed by 1 base and the J gene end by 5 bases; junction bases not matched to a gene: 5. Germline V gives CDR1 SGHRS, CDR2 YFSETQ. The CDR3 runs to 15 residues. This chain's CDR3 is CASSLWQGGTGELFF. The DNA for the CDR3 is TGCGCCAGCAGCTTGTGGCAGGGAGGGACCGGGGAGCTGTTTTTT.

This chain links TRBV5-1 with TRBJ2-5; TRBD1 matches at 11 bases. The CDR3 is made up of 14 amino acids. CDR1 SGHRS and CDR2 YFSETQ come from the germline V gene. V shed 6 bases and J 4 bases; nucleotides not matched to a gene: 5. CDR3 nucleotide sequence: TGCGCCAGCACCTGGACAGGGGGCAGAGAGACCCAGTACTTC. This codes for CASTWTGGRETQYF.

V and J are TRBV5-6 and TRBJ2-7; 9 positions agree with TRBD1. The V gene end was trimmed by 0 bases and the J gene end by 1 base; junction bases not matched to a gene: 2. Germline CDR1 SGHDT, CDR2 YYEEEE. The CDR3 is 15 amino acids. The CDR3 coding sequence is TGTGCCAGCAGCTTGGGGGGGACAGGGTCCTACGAGCAGTACTTC. Its translation is CASSLGGTGSYEQYF.